Each of the 28 T cell receptor beta chains below was sequenced from the same sample in a study of cytomegalovirus exposure and HLA in healthy donors. Vbeta (60) and Jbeta (13) primers were used in the PCR. Assay: immunoSEQ multiplex PCR; the TCRdb copy retains only in-frame clones and omits some. The sample lists around 100,000 clones; around 79% were seen once. The sample taken for sequencing was PBMCs. These receptors came from a woman between 40 and 50 years old in good health and CMV-seronegative.

The rearrangement links TRBV9 to TRBJ2-5; D is undetermined. In germline, CDR1 is SGDLS, CDR2 YYNGEE. Trimming pared 8 bases from V and 1 base from J, leaving 6 bases between. There are 11 residues in the CDR3. The CDR3 DNA follows: TGTGCCAGTAGGAGCCAAGAGACCCAGTACTTC. Protein product: CASRSQETQYF.

The CDR3 region is CASSLGTGTASYEQYF. The CDR3 nucleotides are TGTGCCAGCAGCTTAGGGACCGGGACAGCCTCCTACGAGCAGTACTTC. The chain couples TRBV7-9 to TRBJ2-5; TRBD1 aligns across 7 bases. The tail of the sequence fits TRBJ2-7 better, so the J call may be wrong. From germline, CDR1 is SEHNR and CDR2 FQNEAQ (reference sequence). The CDR3 has 16 residues.

The rearrangement joins TRBV7-8 to TRBJ2-1; TRBD2 agrees at 7 bases. V trimming: 5 bases; J trimming: 3 bases; junction bases outside the gene matches: 13. This CDR3 has 17 residues. Germline CDR1 SGHVS, CDR2 FQNEAQ. The CDR3 here is CASSPFTSGGLYNEQFF. The DNA for the CDR3 is TGTGCCAGCAGCCCGTTTACCTCGGGGGGACTCTACAATGAGCAGTTCTTC.

This clone was found once. The rearrangement uses TRBV11-3 and TRBJ2-1; D is possibly TRBD1 (6 bases). Germline CDR1 SGHNT, CDR2 YENEEA. The CDR3 is 15 residues long. V lost 1 base, J lost 7 bases, and 14 bases lay in between. The CDR3 loop is CASSLGGRTDNEQFF. The CDR3 nucleotides read TGTGCCAGCAGCTTAGGGGGCCGGACAGATAATGAGCAGTTCTTC.

The J gene is TRBJ2-7, the V gene TRBV7-2; 10 bases align to TRBD1. Germline V gene lookup returns CDR1 SGHTA and CDR2 FQGNSA. The CDR3 runs to 15 residues. J gave up 1 base and V 3 bases, and 3 bases lay outside the gene matches. The CDR3 protein is CASSFRTGGSYEQYF. The CDR3 nucleotides read TGTGCCAGCAGCTTTAGGACAGGGGGTTCCTACGAGCAGTACTTC.

The V and J genes are TRBV4-2 and TRBJ1-2; no definite D call. The V gene lost 0 bases and the J gene lost 0 bases, with 11 bases spanning the gap. The germline CDR1 and CDR2 sequences are LGHNA and YNFKEQ. CDR3 size: 16 residues. This CDR3 reads CASSQDEQTANYGYTF. The CDR3 DNA sequence: TGTGCCAGCAGCCAAGATGAACAAACCGCTAACTATGGCTACACCTTC.

The chain links TRBV11-2 to TRBJ2-7; the match to TRBD1 covers 7 bases. The ends lost 5 bases at V and 5 bases at J; junction bases unmatched: 6. The CDR3 is made up of 13 amino acids. The germline gives CDR1 SGHAT, CDR2 FQNNGV. This CDR3 is CASSVGQVNEQYF. Written as DNA, the CDR3 is TGTGCCAGCAGCGTAGGACAGGTCAACGAGCAGTACTTC.

This chain connects TRBV28 to TRBJ1-1; no definite D call. Germline V gene data show CDR1 as MDHEN and CDR2 as SYDVKM. Trimming removed 2 bases at V and 0 bases at J, with 7 bases between. The CDR3 loop spans 14 amino acids. This chain's CDR3 is CASSLAVMNTEAFF. CDR3 nucleotides: TGTGCCAGCAGTTTAGCAGTAATGAACACTGAAGCTTTCTTT.

The V and J genes are TRBV6-5 and TRBJ1-2, with TRBD1 matching over 7 bases. V was pared by 6 bases and J by 5 bases, with 9 bases of the junction left unmatched. CDR3 length equals 14 residues. Per the germline V gene, CDR1 is MNHEY and CDR2 is SVGAGI. DNA for the CDR3: TGTGCCAGCAGCAGATATGGACAGGTATATGGCTACACCTTC. Translation: CASSRYGQVYGYTF.

This sequence joins TRBV19 and TRBJ2-7; a possible D gene is TRBD2 (7 bases). V dropped 1 base and J dropped 1 base, with 20 bases sitting between them. The CDR3 totals 18 residues. CDR1 is LNHDA, CDR2 SQIVND, per germline (reference sequence). CDR3 region: CASSIAGIYAGASYEQYF. CDR3 DNA sequence: TGTGCCAGTAGTATAGCAGGGATCTATGCGGGGGCATCCTACGAGCAGTACTTC.

The sample holds one count of this clone. This chain joins TRBV7-9 and TRBJ2-1, with 14 positions matching TRBD2. Germline CDR1 is SEHNR and CDR2 is FQNEAQ (reference sequence). The CDR3 is made up of 16 amino acids. V lost 1 base, J lost 9 bases, and 5 bases stayed unmatched. The CDR3 DNA reads TGTGCCAGCAGCTTAGGACTAGCGGGAGGGCCTTTTGAGCAGTTCTTC. Translating it yields CASSLGLAGGPFEQFF.

The chain joins TRBV7-8 to TRBJ2-7, with 9 bases identical to TRBD2. This CDR3 region has 15 residues. The trim removed 1 base at V and 6 bases at J, leaving 7 bases unmatched. Per the germline V gene, CDR1 is SGHVS and CDR2 is FQNEAQ. CDR3 sequence (DNA): TGTGCCAGCAGCTTAGATGTAGCGGGAGTTGCCGAGCAGTACTTC. This gives the protein CASSLDVAGVAEQYF.

This rearrangement joins TRBV7-2 to TRBJ1-3, with D perhaps TRBD1 (5 bases). V was clipped by 5 bases and J by 0 bases, with 11 bases between them. The CDR3 totals 15 residues. CDR1 and CDR2 (germline): SGHTA, FQGNSA. Written as DNA, the CDR3 is TGTGCCAGCAGCCAGGGAAAGAGCTCTGGAAACACCATATATTTT. It is translated as CASSQGKSSGNTIYF.

The chain links TRBV11-3 to TRBJ2-5; TRBD2 matches 8 bases. V shed 8 bases and J 4 bases; nucleotides not matched to a gene: 6. The CDR3 consists of 13 residues. Germline V gene data show CDR1 as SGHNT and CDR2 as YENEEA. CDR3 sequence reads: CASGRGVRETQYF. The DNA of the CDR3 is TGTGCCAGCGGGCGGGGGGTTCGAGAGACCCAGTACTTC.

The V call is TRBV5-1, the J call TRBJ2-2; D not certain. V was pared by 4 bases and J by 5 bases, with 12 bases between. Germline V lookup: CDR1 SGHRS, CDR2 YFSETQ. The CDR3 has 14 amino acids. CDR3: CASSMATSTGELFF. The CDR3 nucleotides read TGCGCCAGCAGCATGGCTACTTCAACCGGGGAGCTGTTTTTT.

About this clone: At one boundary the junction diverges from the germline segment, which might be a read error. The V and J genes are TRBV7-9 and TRBJ2-5; perhaps TRBD1 as D (6 bases). Germline values: CDR1 SEHNR, CDR2 FQNEAQ (reference sequence). The CDR3 has 18 residues. Written as DNA, the CDR3 is TGTTCCAGCAGCCCAAAGACCGGGACATCCAGGAACCAAGAGACCCAGTACTTC. Translated, it gives CSSSPKTGTSRNQETQYF.

The chain recombines TRBV7-8 with TRBJ1-1, with D hard to call. Germline V gene data show CDR1 as SGHVS and CDR2 as FQNEAQ. The V end lost 1 base, the J end lost 1 base, and 7 bases lay between the germline ends. The CDR3 runs to 14 residues. Here the CDR3 DNA reads TGTGCCAGCAGCTTAGAGAACAGGAACACTGAAGCTTTCTTT. Its translation is CASSLENRNTEAFF.

This clone was seen once. The V call is TRBV4-1, the J call TRBJ2-1, with TRBD2 identical over 11 bases. V shed 4 bases, J shed 8 bases, and the junction held 10 bases outside the gene matches. Germline-derived CDR1 and CDR2 are MGHRA and YSYEKL. The CDR3 is 16 amino acids. CDR3 amino acids: CASSPGATSGEHEQFF. CDR3 in DNA: TGCGCCAGCAGCCCAGGAGCGACTAGCGGGGAACATGAGCAGTTCTTC.

This chain joins TRBV29-1 and TRBJ2-5, with D possibly being TRBD2 (5 bases). TRBJ2-7 matches the DNA end more closely, so the J call is doubtful. Per the germline V gene, CDR1 is SQVTM and CDR2 is ANQGSEA. The CDR3 runs 15 residues. The CDR3 sequence: CSVEARGPSSYEQYF. The DNA of the CDR3 is TGCAGCGTTGAAGCTCGAGGGCCCAGCTCCTACGAGCAGTACTTC.

J is TRBJ1-3 and V is TRBV7-9; D is perhaps TRBD1 (5 bases). This CDR3 comprises 13 residues. From germline, CDR1 is SEHNR and CDR2 FQNEAQ (reference sequence). The CDR3 DNA reads TGTTCCATCGGGGGGGGGACTGGAAACACCATATATTTT. It codes for CSIGGGTGNTIYF.

The CDR3, as DNA: TGTGCCATCAGTACAGGGGTGATCCTATCCTACTCTGGAAACACCATATATTTT. Protein: CAISTGVILSYSGNTIYF. This sequence joins TRBV10-3 and TRBJ1-3, with 7 bases matching TRBD1. Germline V CDR1 and CDR2: ENHRY, SYGVKD. This CDR3 comprises 18 residues. V shed 5 bases and J 0 bases; nucleotides not matched to a gene: 13.

In its sample, this clone was seen a few times. The chain carries TRBV27 and TRBJ2-3, with 9 bases that match TRBD2. The germline gives CDR1 MNHEY, CDR2 SMNVEV (reference sequence). J gave up 5 bases and V 1 base, and 7 bases lay outside the gene matches. The CDR3 consists of 16 residues. The CDR3 sequence is CASSLFSSGKGDTQYF. In DNA, the CDR3 is TGTGCCAGCAGTTTATTCTCTAGCGGGAAAGGAGATACGCAGTATTTT.

The chain combines TRBV5-1 with TRBJ2-7; 10 bases fit TRBD1. V dropped 2 bases and J dropped 4; count of bases not matched to a gene: 9. Germline values: CDR1 SGHRS, CDR2 YFSETQ. This CDR3 region has 16 residues. Written as DNA, the CDR3 is TGCGCCAGCAGCTTAACCGGGACAGGGGTACGGTACGAGCAGTACTTC. Its translation is CASSLTGTGVRYEQYF.

This sequence joins TRBV7-9 and TRBJ2-3; 12 bases are shared with TRBD2. V shed 4 bases and J 6 bases; nucleotides not matched to a gene: 8. The CDR3 loop spans 16 amino acids. Germline V lookup: CDR1 SEHNR, CDR2 FQNEAQ (reference sequence). The DNA of the CDR3 is TGTGCCAGCAGCTCCTCGACTAGCGGGGGAGTGGATACGCAGTATTTT. Its translation is CASSSSTSGGVDTQYF.

The chain employs TRBV14 and TRBJ2-5; TRBD2 matches at 7 bases. CDR1 and CDR2 from the germline V gene are SGHDN and FVKESK. The CDR3 spans 14 residues. Trimming removed 8 bases from V and 6 bases from J; junction bases left unmatched: 12. The CDR3 loop is CASGPSGRAQTQYF. The CDR3 coding sequence is TGTGCCAGCGGACCCTCGGGGAGGGCACAGACCCAGTACTTC. The full variable domain, in which reference TRBV14 and TRBJ2-5 provide the parts outside the CDR3, is EAGVTQFPSHSVIEKGQTVTLRCDPISGHDNLYWYRRVMGKEIKFLLHFVKESKQDESGMPNNRFLAERTGGTYSTLKVQPAELEDSGVYFCASGPSGRAQTQYFGPGTRLLVL.

The sample holds a few counts of this clone. The CDR3 nucleotides are TGTGCCAGTAGTATTTCCGGGACAGAGAGAGAGACCCAGTACTTC. Translation: CASSISGTERETQYF. This rearrangement joins TRBV19 to TRBJ2-5, with 7 bases aligning to TRBD1. The ends lost 3 bases at V and 4 bases at J; junction bases unmatched: 8. The V gene's germline CDR1 is LNHDA and CDR2 SQIVND (reference sequence). This CDR3 is built from 15 residues. The full variable domain, its missing parts supplied by reference TRBV19 and TRBJ2-5, is DGGITQSPKYLFRKEGQNVTLSCEQNLNHDAMYWYRQDPGQGLRLIYYSQIVNDFQKGDIAEGYSVSREKKESFPLTVTSAQKNPTAFYLCASSISGTERETQYFGPGTRLLVL.

The chain links TRBV29-1 to TRBJ1-1; no definite D call. The CDR3 has 12 amino acids. V lost 4 bases to trimming and J lost 2 bases, with 8 bases between them. CDR1 and CDR2 (germline): SQVTM, ANQGSEA. The CDR3 sequence is CSVGLGNTEAFF. The CDR3 DNA reads as TGCAGCGTTGGTCTCGGTAACACTGAAGCTTTCTTT.

V gene TRBV6-5 combines with J gene TRBJ1-1; D gene unclear. The CDR3 covers 14 residues. In germline, CDR1 is MNHEY, CDR2 SVGAGI. V was trimmed by 3 bases and J by 4 bases, leaving 12 bases between them. The CDR3 sequence is CASSYSPVSTEAFF. The CDR3 DNA sequence: TGTGCCAGCAGTTATAGTCCGGTAAGCACTGAAGCTTTCTTT.